These 13 T cell receptor beta chains came from one sample sequenced in a study of blood T cell repertoires in COVID-19. This table comes from immunoSEQ multiplex PCR, and its TCRdb copy is limited to in-frame clones, with some not included. The table shows approximately 260,000 clones, with 70% to 85% occurring only once. Sequencing used peripheral blood. The receptor set was obtained from a woman older than 75 with active or convalescent COVID-19.

The chain combines TRBV6-6 with TRBJ2-7; D may be TRBD1 (6 bases). This CDR3 contains 15 residues. Trimming took off 2 bases at V and 1 base at J, with 12 bases between the two ends. The germline CDR1 and CDR2 sequences are MNHNY and SVGAGI (reference sequence). CDR3: CASSYGQGQSYEQYF. The CDR3 DNA sequence: TGTGCCAGCAGTTACGGTCAGGGACAATCCTACGAGCAGTACTTC.

The chain uses TRBV5-5 and TRBJ2-2; TRBD1 might be the D (6 bases). Germline CDR1 and CDR2: SGHKS and YYEKEE (reference sequence). V lost 2 bases and J 4 bases, leaving 15 bases between the germline ends. CDR3 length: 16 residues. The CDR3 loop reads CASSFLTGRPTGELFF. Here the CDR3 DNA reads TGTGCCAGCAGCTTTCTTACAGGGCGTCCCACCGGGGAGCTGTTTTTT.

The V gene is TRBV18, the J gene TRBJ1-5; D gene unclear. The CDR3 extends over 14 amino acids. The germline V and J ends were trimmed by 6 bases and 0 bases, with 9 bases remaining between them. From germline, CDR1 is KGHSH and CDR2 LQKENI. This CDR3 is CASSHDNSNQPQHF. CDR3 bases: TGTGCCAGCTCGCATGACAATAGCAATCAGCCCCAGCATTTT.

In this sample, this clone turned up a few times. The chain couples TRBV18 to TRBJ2-7; D perhaps matches TRBD1 (6 bases). The CDR3 loop spans 14 amino acids. V was clipped by 2 bases and J by 2 bases, with 10 bases between them. In germline, CDR1 is KGHSH, CDR2 LQKENI. CDR3 loop: CASSPSAGAYEQYF. In nucleotides, the CDR3 is TGTGCCAGCTCACCAAGCGCAGGGGCCTACGAGCAGTACTTC.

This clone occurred a few times. The genes are TRBV18 and TRBJ2-7; D ambiguous. Per germline, CDR1 KGHSH and CDR2 LQKENI. The CDR3 loop spans 12 amino acids. V dropped 1 base and J dropped 2 bases, with 3 bases sitting between them. The CDR3 region has the DNA TGTGCCAGCTCACCACTCACCTACGAGCAGTACTTC. Residues: CASSPLTYEQYF.

This clone appeared once. The V call is TRBV6-5, the J call TRBJ2-5, with 7 nucleotides matching TRBD1. Unmatched junction bases numbered 0, after V lost 0 bases and J lost 2 bases. The CDR3 consists of 14 residues. Per the germline V gene, CDR1 is MNHEY and CDR2 is SVGAGI. The CDR3 sequence: CASSYSGQQETQYF. CDR3 DNA: TGTGCCAGCAGTTACTCGGGACAGCAAGAGACCCAGTACTTC.

As regards this clone: The DNA is left out, because the CDR3 cannot be placed on it with certainty; the CDR3 is given as TCRdb lists it. This chain uses TRBV30 with TRBJ2-2; the D call in the table, TRBD1, was not verified against the DNA. Inclusive of both ends, the CDR3 amounts to 14 amino acids. CDR1 is GTSNPN and CDR2 is SVGIG in the germline V gene (reference sequence). CDR3 region: CAWDRGLRAGELFF.

The chain combines TRBV5-8 with TRBJ2-5, with 10 bases identical to TRBD1. V lost 4 bases, J lost 5 bases, and 8 bases stayed unmatched. The CDR3 is 15 amino acids. Germline assignment: CDR1 SGHTS and CDR2 YDEGEE. The CDR3 reads CASSPRQGALETQYF. The CDR3 coding sequence is TGTGCCAGCAGCCCTCGACAGGGGGCCCTTGAGACCCAGTACTTC.

The sample holds a few counts of this clone. The rearrangement joins TRBV5-6 to TRBJ2-3, with TRBD1 as a possible D gene (6 bases). This CDR3 is built from 15 residues. Germline V gives CDR1 SGHDT, CDR2 YYEEEE. Trimming took off 1 base at V and 2 bases at J, with 11 bases between the two ends. The DNA of the CDR3 is TGTGCCAGCAGCTTGCAGGGACACCTCACAGATACGCAGTATTTT. Translated, it gives CASSLQGHLTDTQYF.

V and J are TRBV6-2 or TRBV6-3 and TRBJ2-2; 8 bases line up with TRBD2. Germline lookup yields CDR1 MNHEY and CDR2 SVGEGT. V shed 4 bases and J 0 bases; nucleotides not matched to a gene: 13. This CDR3 contains 19 residues. The CDR3 DNA is TGTGCCAGCAGTTCAGGTCGGGGGGGACATAATACGAACACCGGGGAGCTGTTTTTT. Translated: CASSSGRGGHNTNTGELFF.

This sequence joins TRBV27 and TRBJ1-2, with TRBD1 matching 7 bases. V trimming: 5 bases; J trimming: 3 bases; junction bases outside the gene matches: 3. CDR1 MNHEY and CDR2 SMNVEV come from the germline V gene (reference sequence). CDR3 length: 13 amino acids. The CDR3 sequence: CASSRGQDYGYTF. The DNA for the CDR3 is TGTGCCAGCAGTCGAGGACAGGACTATGGCTACACCTTC.

This clone has only a few counts. This chain uses TRBV6-5 with TRBJ2-7; tentative D call: TRBD2 (5 bases). V lost 7 bases to trimming and J lost 0 bases, with 13 bases between them. CDR1 is MNHEY and CDR2 is SVGAGI in the germline V gene. This CDR3 is built from 14 residues. CDR3 DNA sequence: TGTGCCAGCACCCCGGGGTCAGTCTCCTACGAGCAGTACTTC. It specifies CASTPGSVSYEQYF.

CDR3 protein: CASETGNMNTEAFF. In DNA, the CDR3 is TGTGCCAGTGAGACAGGCAACATGAACACTGAAGCTTTCTTT. V and J are TRBV7-9 and TRBJ1-1; D might be TRBD1 (6 bases). Germline V gives CDR1 SEHNR, CDR2 FQNEAQ (reference sequence). V was shortened by 9 bases and J by 0 bases, with 14 bases between the two germline ends. The CDR3 spans 14 residues.